This paragraph reports one TCR beta chain. This clonotype was counted many times. Its antigen specificity is not known. No clone much larger than this one lies a single base away; base qualities are absent. This record comes from a study of HIV-infected patients and healthy controls (dated by TCRdb to about 2014). Context from the whole study: CD4 counts rose modestly but significantly in about 85% of the 16 patients after three months of therapy, yet stayed below normal ranges. No consistent shift in CD8 counts was seen during early therapy, whereas a slight rise was seen in the CD4:CD8 ratio. An undetectable viral load was attained by 11 of 16 patients by the second bleed and by all patients after a further year of therapy. Overall T-cell lymphocytopenia was not observed in the patients, and no significant difference from controls was found in total CDR3 counts per chain. Whether deep TCR repertoire sequencing of small blood samples from HIV patients could capture immune perturbation and reconstitution was tested in the study. General conclusions and limits of the study: Alpha-beta chain pairing was not determined in the samples. The study did not determine donor HLA types. Slight age and sex profile differences between the study cohorts did not explain the observed diversity differences. Using whole blood restricted sequencing depth and prevented separating the dynamics of distinct T-cell subpopulations. In HIV-infected patients, the apparent post-therapy recovery of the Gini index was not replicated in size-matched repertoire data. Healthy controls shared more CDR3s between individuals than HIV+ patients, by Jaccard index and by count of highly shared sequences. Differing numbers of distinct sequences in patients and controls hindered comparison, and size-matching assigned excessive weight to rare events in the HIV-infected data. Eight alpha and eight beta V genes showed significantly different mean usage between HIV-infected patients and controls. Healthy control repertoires showed roughly threefold more distinct CDR3s and higher Shannon diversity than untreated HIV+ repertoires. Significantly higher mean Gini indices were seen in HIV-infected repertoires than in controls, possibly reflecting oligoclonality. Processing was restricted to sixteen HIV-infected individuals, which the authors judged to be a major constraint on the generalizability of the findings. Alpha-chain CDR3s from MAIT cells occurred at high frequency in healthy controls but were severely depleted in HIV+ repertoires. HIV-associated CDR3s exhibited a significant reduction in frequency during therapy, whereas CMV-associated CDR3s exhibited no significant change, although the majority increased in frequency.

Using SuperScript III with primers targeting the alpha and beta constant regions, approximately 500 ng of RNA was reverse transcribed. Separate alpha and beta chain libraries were generated by chain-specific third strand synthesis with multiplexing indices. To avoid primer bias, the protocol used one single primer pair to amplify every rearrangement within a chain, and the protocol also attached molecular barcodes to each cDNA molecule. T4 RNA Ligase 1 joined purified cDNA to a 5' RACE adapter that carried a random hexamer and the SP2 sequencing primer site. Second strand synthesis was primed from the SP2 site with Phusion polymerase, using slow temperature ramps to favor optimal annealing. The 12-nucleotide barcode on each molecule comprised two random hexamer sequences, both introduced before amplification and concatenated. P5 and P7 adapter elements plus a second index were added in a short first PCR, which was followed by a roughly 25-cycle amplification PCR with P5s and P7 primers. A total of about 30 PCR cycles were applied to the libraries, which were quantified on a Qubit, sized on a Bioanalyzer, and diluted to about 4.4 nM. Sequencing of the normalized libraries was done on an Illumina MiSeq using 2 x 250 paired-end kits. Reverse transcription reactions were cleaned up on MinElute columns and eluted into 9.5 to 10 ul Tris-Cl. The adapter ligations were run for roughly 25 hours at 16 degrees C, and AMPure XP beads at a 1:1 ratio were afterwards used to clean them. Per the original workflow: A modified Decombinator processed the demultiplexed FASTQ files and output V, J, insert and barcode information. Sequences sharing a barcode but differing from the dominant sequence were discarded as errors, and barcodes clustered at Levenshtein distance 3 were counted to estimate original cDNA molecules. The R packages ineq, vegan, igraph and RCytoscape were used for downstream analyses, together with IMGT nomenclature and CDR3 definitions. V gene usage was computed over distinct sequences, each TCR counted once to avoid skew from clonal expansion. Similarity networks connected unique CDR3 amino acid sequences within a donor whenever two sequences differed by a single Levenshtein edit. The authors compiled published HIV-specific CDR3s (approximately 90 alpha, 650 to 800 beta) and CMV-specific CDR3s (approximately 13 alpha, more than 200 beta) and searched for them in the repertoires. Random subsampling to size-matched repertoires showed patients' decreased diversity was not caused by their lower sequence numbers. TCRdb redid the processing of the public reads, applying fastp at Q25 and MiXCR, and retained in-frame beta chains. Here each entry gathers all rows of one CDR3 protein and keeps the most common genes and DNA. The V and J calls and clone size come from TCRdb's table, not from the authors' own analysis. For this sample the table gives about 12,000 distinct CDR3 sequences, of which about 10% were detected only once. The ten biggest clones cover 20% to 30% of the sample.

Per the germline V gene, SGHTA is the CDR1 and FQGTGA is the CDR2. V is reduced by 5 bases and J by 0 bases, leaving a spacing of 15 bases between them. The CDR3 contains 16 residues, cysteine and phenylalanine counted. The DNA shown is the 48-base CDR3, in frame from base 1. Whole blood was used without cell fractionation, so all unsorted peripheral T cells were reflected in the repertoire. For RNA extraction, about 2.7 ml of peripheral blood was collected into Tempus tubes. HIV-infected adults not yet given antiretroviral therapy and scheduled to start treatment were recruited, and the first sixteen eligible patients underwent processing. Patients with febrile or AIDS-related illness, tumors, hepatitis B or C coinfection, immunomodulatory therapy, recent vaccination or treatment interruptions were excluded from enrollment. The TURBO-DNase kit was used to remove leftover genomic DNA, and GLOBINclear was used to deplete globin mRNA. Pretreatment blood from HIV-infected patients was collected just before antiretroviral therapy was started.

Source: blood, taken before antiretroviral therapy. The source of this sequence is an adult with HIV infection. The donor label of this sample is uncertain. Here the chain combines TRBV7-3 and TRBJ2-3; the D gene remains uncertain. The CDR3 protein sequence reads: CASSPGRVTSTDTQYF. The nucleotide sequence reads TGTGCCAGCAGCCCCGGAAGGGTAACTAGCACAGATACGCAGTATTTT.